A selection of T cell receptor beta chains follows, all from one sample in a study of T-cell memory formation after mild COVID-19. TCRdb re-called the 5' RACE reads with MiXCR, one entry per CDR3 protein. The sample has fewer than 50,000 distinct CDR3 sequences, 12% seen once. The sequencing sample was made of PBMCs or a T cell subset sorted from them (not recorded which). The source is a man between 18 and 29 years old who had mild COVID-19 (a few samples of this study predate the infection). Cell type and time point are not known. The CDR3 runs from the conserved cysteine through the conserved F or W. D genes are given only for firm matches. Clone size is shown for a subset of rows, as once, few, many or a class of expanded clone.

j_call: TRBJ1-3
v_call: TRBV10-3
clone_size: -
d_call: -
cdr3_aa: CAISERQTGNTIYF
cdr3_nt: TGTGCCATCAGTGAGAGACAGACTGGAAACACCATATATTTT

j_call: TRBJ2-1
v_call: TRBV10-3
clone_size: few
d_call: -
cdr3_aa: CAISDPRGPYNEQFF
cdr3_nt: TGTGCCATCAGTGACCCCAGGGGACCCTACAATGAGCAGTTCTTC

j_call: TRBJ1-1
v_call: TRBV6-5
clone_size: -
d_call: -
cdr3_aa: CATAKGVYTEAFF
cdr3_nt: TGTGCCACCGCGAAGGGGGTTTACACTGAAGCTTTCTTT

j_call: TRBJ1-4
v_call: TRBV6-2/TRBV6-3
clone_size: -
d_call: -
cdr3_aa: CASSSYGTNEKLFF
cdr3_nt: TGTGCCAGCAGTTCGTATGGAACTAATGAAAAACTGTTTTTT

j_call: TRBJ2-3
v_call: TRBV5-1
clone_size: -
d_call: TRBD2
cdr3_aa: CASSPTSSGELQDTQYF
cdr3_nt: TGCGCCAGCAGCCCGACCTCTAGCGGGGAGCTTCAAGATACGCAGTATTTT

j_call: TRBJ1-6
v_call: TRBV5-1
clone_size: few
d_call: -
cdr3_aa: CASSTGSRGSSPLHF
cdr3_nt: TGCGCCAGCAGCACTGGGTCCCGCGGGAGTTCACCCCTCCACTTT

j_call: TRBJ2-7
v_call: TRBV6-5
clone_size: many
d_call: TRBD2
cdr3_aa: CASSYSPGTSSEQYF
cdr3_nt: TGTGCCAGCAGTTACTCCCCCGGGACTAGCTCCGAGCAGTACTTC

j_call: TRBJ2-2
v_call: TRBV5-1
clone_size: -
d_call: -
cdr3_aa: CASSLRDRRSGELFF
cdr3_nt: TGCGCCAGCAGCTTGCGTGACAGGAGATCCGGGGAGCTGTTTTTT

j_call: TRBJ2-2
v_call: TRBV12-3/TRBV12-4
clone_size: many
d_call: TRBD2
cdr3_aa: CASSLGQRGTGELFF
cdr3_nt: TGTGCCAGCAGTTTAGGGCAGCGGGGCACCGGGGAGCTGTTTTTT

j_call: TRBJ1-1
v_call: TRBV11-3
clone_size: -
d_call: -
cdr3_aa: CASSLSPSTEAFF
cdr3_nt: TGTGCCAGCAGCTTGAGCCCCAGCACTGAAGCTTTCTTT

j_call: TRBJ2-1
v_call: TRBV5-1
clone_size: -
d_call: TRBD2
cdr3_aa: CASFGTSLFF
cdr3_nt: TGCGCCAGCTTCGGGACTAGCTTGTTCTTC

j_call: TRBJ1-2
v_call: TRBV20-1
clone_size: -
d_call: TRBD1
cdr3_aa: CSAQEDGTANYGYTF
cdr3_nt: TGCAGTGCTCAAGAGGATGGGACAGCTAACTATGGCTACACCTTC

j_call: TRBJ2-1
v_call: TRBV4-3
clone_size: -
d_call: -
cdr3_aa: CASRPMAEGEQFF
cdr3_nt: TGCGCCAGCAGACCGATGGCGGAGGGAGAGCAGTTCTTC

j_call: TRBJ1-4
v_call: TRBV5-1
clone_size: few
d_call: -
cdr3_aa: CASSLALVSGEKLFF
cdr3_nt: TGCGCCAGCAGCTTGGCCCTCGTTTCAGGAGAAAAACTGTTTTTT

j_call: TRBJ2-5
v_call: TRBV3-2
clone_size: -
d_call: -
cdr3_aa: CASSHPTRLAGGISPF
cdr3_nt: TGTGCCAGCAGCCATCCCACAAGACTAGCGGGGGGGATATCCCCTTTC

j_call: TRBJ1-1
v_call: TRBV25-1
clone_size: -
d_call: -
cdr3_aa: CASSEFDQGSEAFF
cdr3_nt: TGTGCCAGCAGTGAATTCGACCAAGGCTCTGAAGCTTTCTTT

j_call: TRBJ2-5
v_call: TRBV7-8
clone_size: few
d_call: TRBD1
cdr3_aa: CASSRDSLQTQYF
cdr3_nt: TGTGCCAGCAGCCGGGACAGTCTACAGACCCAGTACTTC

j_call: TRBJ1-6
v_call: TRBV18
clone_size: -
d_call: TRBD1
cdr3_aa: CASSLTGTEDSPLHF
cdr3_nt: TGTGCCAGCTCTCTCACCGGGACAGAAGATTCACCCCTCCACTTT

j_call: TRBJ2-5
v_call: TRBV7-2
clone_size: -
d_call: TRBD2
cdr3_aa: CASSLVAGGGETQYF
cdr3_nt: TGTGCCAGCAGCTTGGTAGCGGGGGGAGGAGAGACCCAGTACTTC

j_call: TRBJ2-3
v_call: TRBV7-2
clone_size: many
d_call: -
cdr3_aa: CASSSRRTTQDTQYF
cdr3_nt: TGTGCCAGCAGCTCCCGGAGGACTACTCAAGATACGCAGTATTTT

j_call: TRBJ2-5
v_call: TRBV20-1
clone_size: few
d_call: TRBD1
cdr3_aa: CSASTRTGPETQYF
cdr3_nt: TGCAGTGCTAGCACCAGGACAGGACCAGAAACCCAGTACTTC

j_call: TRBJ2-4
v_call: TRBV29-1
clone_size: -
d_call: TRBD2
cdr3_aa: CSATSGAHNIQYF
cdr3_nt: TGCAGCGCTACTAGCGGCGCGCATAACATTCAGTACTTC

j_call: TRBJ1-2
v_call: TRBV6-5
clone_size: -
d_call: -
cdr3_aa: CASSYALRGREYGYTF
cdr3_nt: TGTGCCAGCAGTTACGCTTTAAGGGGCAGGGAGTATGGCTACACCTTC

j_call: TRBJ1-1
v_call: TRBV13
clone_size: -
d_call: -
cdr3_aa: CASSLWNTEAFF
cdr3_nt: TGTGCCAGCAGCCTATGGAACACTGAAGCTTTCTTT

j_call: TRBJ2-1
v_call: TRBV5-6
clone_size: few
d_call: -
cdr3_aa: CASSLDENNEQFF
cdr3_nt: TGTGCCAGCAGCTTGGACGAGAACAATGAGCAGTTCTTC

j_call: TRBJ2-3
v_call: TRBV18
clone_size: -
d_call: -
cdr3_aa: CASSPPPMADTQYF
cdr3_nt: TGTGCCAGCTCACCTCCTCCCATGGCAGATACGCAGTATTTT

j_call: TRBJ1-1
v_call: TRBV11-2
clone_size: -
d_call: -
cdr3_aa: CASSLVADGMNTEAFF
cdr3_nt: TGTGCCAGCAGCTTAGTGGCGGACGGCATGAACACTGAAGCTTTCTTT

j_call: TRBJ2-3
v_call: TRBV6-2/TRBV6-3
clone_size: -
d_call: -
cdr3_aa: CASSSGGSTDTQYF
cdr3_nt: TGTGCCAGCAGTTCGGGCGGGAGCACAGATACGCAGTATTTT

j_call: TRBJ2-3
v_call: TRBV30
clone_size: -
d_call: TRBD2
cdr3_aa: CACRITSGGDTQYF
cdr3_nt: TGTGCCTGCCGCATCACTAGCGGGGGCGATACGCAGTATTTT

j_call: TRBJ2-3
v_call: TRBV7-3
clone_size: many
d_call: -
cdr3_aa: CASSFGQHTDTQYF
cdr3_nt: TGTGCCAGCAGCTTCGGACAGCACACAGATACGCAGTATTTT

j_call: TRBJ1-2
v_call: TRBV7-9
clone_size: few
d_call: TRBD1
cdr3_aa: CASTLDRAYGYTF
cdr3_nt: TGTGCCAGCACCCTAGACAGGGCTTATGGCTACACCTTC

j_call: TRBJ2-3
v_call: TRBV27
clone_size: many
d_call: TRBD2
cdr3_aa: CASTGGGRGTDTQYF
cdr3_nt: TGTGCCAGCACCGGGGGGGGCCGGGGGACAGATACGCAGTATTTT

j_call: TRBJ1-3
v_call: TRBV7-9
clone_size: -
d_call: TRBD1
cdr3_aa: CASSFTGAGNTIYF
cdr3_nt: TGTGCCAGCAGCTTCACAGGGGCTGGAAACACCATATATTTT

j_call: TRBJ1-2
v_call: TRBV7-2
clone_size: -
d_call: -
cdr3_aa: CASSPLRGTTYGYTF
cdr3_nt: TGTGCCAGCAGCCCGCTAAGGGGCACTACCTATGGCTACACCTTC

j_call: TRBJ2-1
v_call: TRBV7-2
clone_size: few
d_call: -
cdr3_aa: CASSFWAGTRNNEQFF
cdr3_nt: TGTGCCAGCAGCTTTTGGGCGGGGACGAGAAACAATGAGCAGTTCTTC

j_call: TRBJ1-2
v_call: TRBV29-1
clone_size: few
d_call: -
cdr3_aa: CSVEDSNYGYTF
cdr3_nt: TGCAGCGTTGAAGATTCTAACTATGGCTACACCTTC

j_call: TRBJ1-5
v_call: TRBV7-9
clone_size: many
d_call: TRBD1
cdr3_aa: CASSRGQGAMGIQPQHF
cdr3_nt: TGTGCCAGCAGCAGGGGACAGGGGGCGATGGGAATCCAGCCCCAGCATTTT

j_call: TRBJ2-3
v_call: TRBV20-1
clone_size: few
d_call: TRBD2
cdr3_aa: CSASKLAGGPTDTQYF
cdr3_nt: TGCAGTGCTAGCAAACTAGCGGGGGGACCCACAGATACGCAGTATTTT

j_call: TRBJ1-2
v_call: TRBV5-1
clone_size: many
d_call: -
cdr3_aa: CASSLAGNYGYTF
cdr3_nt: TGCGCCAGCAGCTTGGCTGGTAACTATGGCTACACCTTC

j_call: TRBJ1-4
v_call: TRBV7-9
clone_size: few
d_call: -
cdr3_aa: CASSLIVADATNEKLFF
cdr3_nt: TGTGCCAGCAGCTTAATTGTGGCGGATGCAACTAATGAAAAACTGTTTTTT

j_call: TRBJ1-2
v_call: TRBV12-3/TRBV12-4
clone_size: few
d_call: -
cdr3_aa: CASSRTFDHYGYTF
cdr3_nt: TGTGCCAGCAGTCGGACTTTCGACCACTATGGCTACACCTTC

j_call: TRBJ1-5
v_call: TRBV5-1
clone_size: few
d_call: -
cdr3_aa: CASSLASGGDQPQHF
cdr3_nt: TGCGCCAGCAGCTTGGCGTCTGGGGGGGATCAGCCCCAGCATTTT

j_call: TRBJ1-2
v_call: TRBV7-2
clone_size: -
d_call: -
cdr3_aa: CASSLAVGGGYTF
cdr3_nt: TGTGCCAGCAGCTTAGCGGTTGGGGGTGGCTACACCTTC